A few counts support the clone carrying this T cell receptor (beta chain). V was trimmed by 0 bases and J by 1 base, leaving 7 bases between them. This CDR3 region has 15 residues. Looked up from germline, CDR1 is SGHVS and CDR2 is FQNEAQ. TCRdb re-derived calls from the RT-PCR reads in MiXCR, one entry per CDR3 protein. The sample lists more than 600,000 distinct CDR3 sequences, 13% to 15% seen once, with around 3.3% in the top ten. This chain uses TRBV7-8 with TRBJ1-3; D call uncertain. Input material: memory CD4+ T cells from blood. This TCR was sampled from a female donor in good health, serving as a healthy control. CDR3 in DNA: TGTGCCAGCAGCTTAGCGGAGTATTCTGGAAACACCATATATTTT. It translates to CASSLAEYSGNTIYF.